This T cell receptor beta chain is drawn from a study of control samples from healthy donors and cancer patients. Method: immunoSEQ multiplex PCR; TCRdb's copy keeps in-frame clones and lacks some. The sample has roughly 370,000 clones, approximately 90% seen once. The CDR3 loop spans 15 amino acids. Unmatched junction bases numbered 8, after V lost 4 bases and J lost 7 bases. Germline V lookup: CDR1 SGHTA, CDR2 FQGNSA. Only a few counts were recorded for this clone. The clonotype originates from a man in his forties with head and neck cancer. The V call is TRBV7-2, the J call TRBJ2-1; 9 bases agree with TRBD1. Sample: PBMCs. For the CDR3, the DNA is TGTGCCAGCAGCTCGCGGACAGGGGCCGTAAATGAGCAGTTCTTC. Residues: CASSSRTGAVNEQFF.